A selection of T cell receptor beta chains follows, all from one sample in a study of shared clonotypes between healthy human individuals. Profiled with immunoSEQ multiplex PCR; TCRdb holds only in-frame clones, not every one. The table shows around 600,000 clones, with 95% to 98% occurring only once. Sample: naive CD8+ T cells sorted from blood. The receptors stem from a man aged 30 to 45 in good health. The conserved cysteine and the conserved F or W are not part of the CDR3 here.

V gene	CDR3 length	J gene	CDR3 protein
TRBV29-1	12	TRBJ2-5	SVEGTGYQETQY
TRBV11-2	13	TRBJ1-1	ASSLIRGRDTEAF
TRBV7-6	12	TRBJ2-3	ASSLAGVTDTQY
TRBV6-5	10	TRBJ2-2	ASKAAGGELF
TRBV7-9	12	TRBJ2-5	ASSRDRDQETQY
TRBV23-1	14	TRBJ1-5	ASSQSGGQGNQPQH
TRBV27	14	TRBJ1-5	ASRVGQSLSNQPQH
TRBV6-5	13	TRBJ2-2	ASSYIAGDGGELF
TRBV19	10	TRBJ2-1	ASRQGYNEQF
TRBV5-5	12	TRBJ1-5	ASSLAAGERPQH
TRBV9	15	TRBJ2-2	ASSARTSGTNTGELF
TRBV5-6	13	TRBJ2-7	ASSSRPGGSYEQY
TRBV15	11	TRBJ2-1	ATSREQGNEQF
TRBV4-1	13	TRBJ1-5	ASSQDPRAVQPQH
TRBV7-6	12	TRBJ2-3	ASSLAANTDTQY
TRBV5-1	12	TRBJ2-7	ASSLVQGGHEQY
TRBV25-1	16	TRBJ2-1	ASSEWPPSGRVNNEQF
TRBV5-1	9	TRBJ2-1	ASSLSNEQF
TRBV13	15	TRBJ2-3	ASSSENARGPTDTQY
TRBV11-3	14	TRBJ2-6	ASSSGPDSGANVLT
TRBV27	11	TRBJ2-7	ASSSAPSYEQY
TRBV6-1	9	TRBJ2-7	ASSLRYEQY
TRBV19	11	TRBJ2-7	ASSIATGVEQY
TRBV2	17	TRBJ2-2	ASSDLVGRALGNTGELF
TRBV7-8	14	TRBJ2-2	ASSLGGSWNTGELF
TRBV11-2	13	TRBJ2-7	ASSFTPGTGNEQY
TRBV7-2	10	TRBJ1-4	ASSSTTGILF
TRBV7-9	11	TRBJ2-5	ASSSRGGETQY
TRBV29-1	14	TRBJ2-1	SVKGLAGPQYNEQF
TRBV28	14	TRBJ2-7	ASSQGLAGGGYEQY
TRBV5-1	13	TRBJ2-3	ASSLLAGRTDTQY
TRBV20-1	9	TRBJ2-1	SAKQAGEQF
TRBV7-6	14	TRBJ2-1	ASSSGLAGMNNEQF
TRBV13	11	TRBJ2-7	ASSLWTRGEQY
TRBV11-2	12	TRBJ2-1	ASSGLAGGNEQF
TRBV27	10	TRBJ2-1	ASRWGYNEQF
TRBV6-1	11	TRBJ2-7	ASTWTGGDEQY
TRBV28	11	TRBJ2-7	ASIRGHQYEQY
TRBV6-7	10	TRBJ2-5	ASSEVKETQY
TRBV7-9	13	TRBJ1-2	ASSSSPITNYGYT